The sample holds a few counts of the clone carrying this T cell receptor (beta chain). This specimen comes from a study of identical twins. Trimming removed 5 bases at V and 6 bases at J, with 14 bases between. This CDR3 is 15 amino acids long. Germline-derived CDR1 and CDR2 are SEHNR and FQNEAQ (reference sequence). A universal primer site was created by template switching, with the cDNA bearing unique molecular identifiers. TCRdb redid the calling of the 5' RACE reads with MiXCR, one entry per CDR3 protein. This table holds over 500,000 distinct CDR3 sequences, less than 25% found once. The sample also formed part of further work on T cells expressing NK-cell markers. That paper states: HCMV seropositivity marked seven of the eight sequenced donors; one was seronegative. Dominant NKG2C+ clonotype frequencies of roughly 1.0-7.0% of CD8+ T cells were measured in about 6 donors. These clonotypes, the leaders elsewhere, also led the CD3+CD56-NKG2C+ fraction in several donors.

Sequenced sample: CD4+ T cells sorted from blood. V is TRBV7-9 and J is TRBJ2-6; possibly TRBD1 for D (6 bases). This sequence originates from a woman aged 18-29 years in good health. Here the CDR3 DNA reads TGTGCCAGCAGCCTCACGGACAGTGTGGCCAACGTCCTGACTTTC. Protein: CASSLTDSVANVLTF.